Listed below are T cell receptor beta chains from one sample, sequenced in a study of cytomegalovirus exposure and HLA in healthy donors. Libraries were prepared by immunoSEQ multiplex PCR; TCRdb keeps only in-frame clonotypes and omits some of them. The sample lists roughly 110,000 clones, roughly 80% occurring once. The sample consisted of PBMCs. The receptors stem from a man aged 25 to 40 in good health and CMV-seronegative. Each CDR3 is given with its conserved first and last residue. D genes are given only for firm matches. Part of the rows lack a size; the others show once, few, many or a class for expanded clones.

V	length	size	D	J	DNA	CDR3
TRBV9	15	.	.	TRBJ1-1	TGTGCCAGCAGCGTAAGTCAGTTCATGAACACTGAAGCTTTCTTT	CASSVSQFMNTEAFF
TRBV10-2	15	.	TRBD2	TRBJ2-3	TGCGCCAGCAGCGATCTAGCGGGAGGCCCAGATACGCAGTATTTT	CASSDLAGGPDTQYF
TRBV6-6	13	.	TRBD1	TRBJ2-7	TGTGCCAGCAGTGGGGACAGAGACTACGAGCAGTACTTC	CASSGDRDYEQYF
TRBV11-3	15	.	TRBD2	TRBJ2-2	TGTGCCAGCAGCTTGGCGGGAGGGAACACCGGGGAGCTGTTTTTT	CASSLAGGNTGELFF
TRBV5-4	14	.	.	TRBJ2-7	TGTGCCAGCAGCTTCTCTGGGAGCTCCTACGAGCAGTACTTC	CASSFSGSSYEQYF
TRBV9	13	.	.	TRBJ2-1	TGTGCCAGCAGCTCCAGGGTTGGCAATGAGCAGTTCTTC	CASSSRVGNEQFF
TRBV5-1	11	few	.	TRBJ2-1	TGCGCCAGCAGCATAGTCAATGAGCAGTTCTTC	CASSIVNEQFF
TRBV6-1	13	.	TRBD1	TRBJ2-1	TGTGCCAGCAGTGGGACAGGTCTCAATGAGCAGTTCTTC	CASSGTGLNEQFF
TRBV7-2	15	.	TRBD2	TRBJ2-5	TGTGCCAGCAGCCAATGGCGGACTAGTGGGGAGACCCAGTACTTC	CASSQWRTSGETQYF
TRBV11-3	11	.	.	TRBJ1-1	TGTGCCAGCAGCTTACTCGCTGAAGCTTTCTTT	CASSLLAEAFF
TRBV29-1	12	few	.	TRBJ1-1	TGCAGCGCCACGACAGACCACACTGAAGCTTTCTTT	CSATTDHTEAFF
TRBV6-5	13	.	.	TRBJ2-5	TGTGCCAGCAGCCAAGAGGAGCAAGAGACCCAGTACTTC	CASSQEEQETQYF
TRBV2	12	.	.	TRBJ2-7	TGTGCCAGCAGTGCCAACAGTTACGAGCAGTACTTC	CASSANSYEQYF
TRBV27	13	.	.	TRBJ1-5	TGTGCCAGCACAGCCAACACGGGACAGCCCCAGCATTTT	CASTANTGQPQHF
TRBV5-6	14	few	.	TRBJ1-5	TGTGCCAGCAGCTTTCTGGGAGTCAATCAGCCCCAGCATTTT	CASSFLGVNQPQHF
TRBV30	16	.	.	TRBJ1-5	TGTGCCTGGAGTGTACGAAAGCTATCGAGCAATCAGCCCCAGCATTTT	CAWSVRKLSSNQPQHF
TRBV6-5	15	.	TRBD2	TRBJ2-2	TGTGCCAGCAGCCCCGGGGGGGTTCGCACCGGGGAGCTGTTTTTT	CASSPGGVRTGELFF
TRBV6-5	15	.	.	TRBJ2-2	TGTGCCAGCAGTACCGACAGGCAGTCCACCGGGGAGCTGTTTTTT	CASSTDRQSTGELFF
TRBV5-1	14	.	.	TRBJ2-7	TGCGCCAGCAGCTTGGGCCCGAGCTCCTACGAGCAGTACTTC	CASSLGPSSYEQYF
TRBV4-2	16	.	TRBD2	TRBJ2-1	TGTGCCAGCAGCCGTCTGACTAGCGGGGGGGTGGATGAGCAGTTCTTC	CASSRLTSGGVDEQFF
TRBV7-8	13	.	.	TRBJ2-7	TGTGCCACCCGAGCCCCCCCCTCCTACGAGCAGTACTTC	CATRAPPSYEQYF
TRBV5-1	14	.	.	TRBJ2-7	TGCGCCAGCAGCTTGGCGGGACAAAACTACGAGCAGTACTTC	CASSLAGQNYEQYF
TRBV7-9	16	.	TRBD1	TRBJ1-2	TGTGCCAGCAGCTTTAATTACGACAGGGATGACTATGGCTACACCTTC	CASSFNYDRDDYGYTF
TRBV28	12	.	.	TRBJ1-1	TGTGCCAGCAGTTTACAGAACACTGAAGCTTTCTTT	CASSLQNTEAFF